The 23 T cell receptor beta chains below all came from one sample that was sequenced in a study of cytomegalovirus exposure and HLA in healthy donors. Repertoires were generated with immunoSEQ multiplex PCR, while TCRdb's copy carries only in-frame clones and drops some. Of about 110,000 clones in the sample, about 94% are singletons; the top ten hold about 0.7%. Material for sequencing was PBMCs. These receptors came from a woman under 30 in good health and CMV-seronegative.

CDR3 bases: TGCGCCAGCAGCTCACACGGTGGACAGACACGTGGTGGCTACACCTTC. Protein: CASSSHGGQTRGGYTF. The gene calls are TRBV5-1 and TRBJ1-2; weak D call: TRBD1 (6 bases). The CDR3 runs 16 residues. Trimming shortened V by 3 bases and J by 7 bases, and 22 bases separated the two germline ends. Germline loops: CDR1 SGHRS, CDR2 YFSETQ.

The chain combines TRBV5-4 with TRBJ2-3; D might be TRBD1 (5 bases). The V gene lost 1 base and the J gene lost 8 bases, with 20 bases spanning the gap. In germline, CDR1 is SGHNT, CDR2 YYREEE (reference sequence). CDR3 length: 16 amino acids. CDR3 coding DNA: TGTGCCAGCAGCTTGACGGCAGGGCAGAGATCCATTACGCAGTATTTT. Protein: CASSLTAGQRSITQYF.

The sample holds a few counts of this clone. This rearrangement joins TRBV5-1 to TRBJ2-5; 7 bases line up with TRBD2. The J segment lost 4 bases and the V segment lost 7 bases, leaving 10 bases of the junction unmatched. The CDR3 consists of 14 residues. Germline V gene data show CDR1 as SGHRS and CDR2 as YFSETQ. CDR3 amino acids: CASQVGVAGETQYF. Written as DNA, the CDR3 is TGCGCCAGCCAGGTCGGGGTAGCGGGAGAGACCCAGTACTTC.

The chain carries TRBV6-5 and TRBJ2-3; 10 bases are a match to TRBD2. This CDR3 region has 14 residues. Per the germline V gene, CDR1 is MNHEY and CDR2 is SVGAGI. The J segment lost 2 bases and the V segment lost 7 bases, leaving 3 bases of the junction unmatched. The CDR3 DNA is TGTGCCAGCAAAGGACTAGCGGCCACAGATACGCAGTATTTT. The encoded protein is CASKGLAATDTQYF.

The chain recombines TRBV19 with TRBJ2-2; TRBD1 agrees at 7 bases. With V trimmed by 5 bases and J by 1 base, 1 base remained unmatched. Germline lookup yields CDR1 LNHDA and CDR2 SQIVND (reference sequence). This CDR3 contains 14 residues. The CDR3 region is CASSRTGNTGELFF. In DNA form, the CDR3 reads TGTGCCAGTAGTCGGACAGGGAACACCGGGGAGCTGTTTTTT.

This sequence joins TRBV11-1 and TRBJ2-5; D call uncertain. This CDR3 spans 12 amino acids. The germline V gene encodes CDR1 SGHAT and CDR2 FQDESV (reference sequence). V gave up 1 base and J gave up 9 bases, with 9 bases separating them. CDR3 DNA sequence: TGTGCCAGCAGCTTAGAATCTCGGGCCCAGTACTTC. Residues: CASSLESRAQYF.

This clone was found once. The chain recombines TRBV4-3 with TRBJ2-1, with D perhaps matching TRBD2 (7 bases). Trimming took 0 bases from V and 12 from J, leaving 21 bases between them. This CDR3 spans 16 amino acids. Germline V CDR1 and CDR2: LGHNA, YSLEER. The CDR3 region has the DNA TGCGCCAGCAGCCAAGATCGGCGGGGGCCCTTCCCAGTGCAGTTCTTC. It codes for CASSQDRRGPFPVQFF.

This clone was seen a single time. The genes are TRBV7-9 and TRBJ1-5, with 9 bases lining up with TRBD1. Germline V gene lookup returns CDR1 SEHNR and CDR2 FQNEAQ (reference sequence). The CDR3 is 16 residues long. J gave up 2 bases and V 1 base, and 3 bases lay outside the gene matches. CDR3 sequence reads: CASSLGWTGGNQPQHF. The CDR3 nucleotides are TGTGCCAGCAGCTTAGGGTGGACAGGGGGCAATCAGCCCCAGCATTTT.

The CDR3 loop reads CASSPLSGARQETQYF. The CDR3 DNA sequence: TGTGCCAGCAGTCCTTTAAGCGGGGCCCGCCAAGAGACCCAGTACTTC. This chain connects TRBV2 to TRBJ2-5; 7 bases are a match to TRBD2. V trimming: 5 bases; J trimming: 1 base; junction bases outside the gene matches: 10. The CDR3 has 16 residues. CDR1 is SNHLY, CDR2 FYNNEI, per germline.

V is TRBV2 and J is TRBJ1-5; D perhaps matches TRBD1 (5 bases). Germline CDR1 is SNHLY and CDR2 is FYNNEI. This CDR3 comprises 19 residues. Trimming cost V 7 bases and J 0 bases, with 25 bases left between them. The CDR3 spells CASKFERADRGASNQPQHF. In DNA, the CDR3 is TGTGCCAGCAAATTCGAGCGGGCCGACCGCGGGGCTAGCAATCAGCCCCAGCATTTT.

CDR3 in amino acids: CASRWSGSGDTQYF. CDR3 coding DNA: TGTGCCAGCCGGTGGTCGGGGTCGGGAGATACGCAGTATTTT. The genes are TRBV6-5 and TRBJ2-3; perhaps TRBD2 as D (5 bases). Germline CDR1 reads MNHEY; CDR2 reads SVGAGI. The CDR3 spans 14 residues. The V gene lost 8 bases and the J gene lost 5 bases, with 17 bases spanning the gap.

The rearrangement uses TRBV7-2 and TRBJ1-2; 9 positions match TRBD1. The CDR3 covers 17 residues. The V segment lost 2 bases and the J segment 7 bases; nucleotides outside the gene matches: 14. In germline, CDR1 is SGHTA, CDR2 FQGNSA. In nucleotides, the CDR3 is TGTGCCAGCAGCTTACGGACAGGGGCGATTCAGGGTGTTGGCTACACCTTC. The encoded protein is CASSLRTGAIQGVGYTF.

The CDR3 nucleotides are TGCGCCAGCAGCACGGGGGCAGATACGCAGTATTTT. This codes for CASSTGADTQYF. The V call is TRBV5-1, the J call TRBJ2-3; D is possibly TRBD2 (6 bases). Per germline, CDR1 SGHRS and CDR2 YFSETQ. The CDR3 consists of 12 residues. Between the trimmed V and J ends, which lost 4 bases and 4 bases, there was a span of 7 bases.

The chain employs TRBV6-1 and TRBJ1-4; D gene uncertain. In germline, CDR1 is MNHNS, CDR2 SASEGT. Trimming pared 7 bases from V and 7 bases from J, leaving 19 bases between. The CDR3 is made up of 15 amino acids. CDR3 sequence (DNA): TGTGCCAGCAAACTCTTTGACCCCCCGGGTGAAAAACTGTTTTTT. Encoded protein: CASKLFDPPGEKLFF.

J is TRBJ2-1 and V is TRBV7-3; 10 bases fit TRBD2. Unmatched junction bases numbered 14, after V lost 6 bases and J lost 0 bases. Germline lookup yields CDR1 SGHTA and CDR2 FQGTGA. This CDR3 is 19 amino acids long. The CDR3 nucleotides are TGTGCCAGCAGTTCTGCACTAGCGGGGAACCCGAGCTCCTACAATGAGCAGTTCTTC. Translation gives CASSSALAGNPSSYNEQFF.

The chain joins TRBV19 to TRBJ2-1; no clear D gene. Trimming took 6 bases from V and 3 from J, leaving 12 bases between them. CDR3 length equals 14 residues. CDR1 is LNHDA and CDR2 is SQIVND in the germline V gene (reference sequence). The CDR3 reads CASRGDTVYNEQFF. The CDR3 bases are TGTGCCAGTAGGGGCGACACGGTCTACAATGAGCAGTTCTTC.

This clone came up once. The chain combines TRBV11-2 with TRBJ1-6; no clear D gene. V was clipped by 7 bases and J by 19 bases, with 8 bases between them. CDR1 SGHAT and CDR2 FQNNGV come from the germline V gene. CDR3 length: 8 residues. CDR3 sequence (DNA): TGTGCCAGCAAAAGCGGTCACTTT. Its translation: CASKSGHF.

This clone is a singleton in its sample. The chain has TRBV4-2 and TRBJ2-3; 11 bases are shared with TRBD2. Germline V gives CDR1 LGHNA, CDR2 YNFKEQ. The trim removed 9 bases at V and 6 bases at J, leaving 23 bases unmatched. This CDR3 is 19 amino acids long. Here the CDR3 reads CASSARPETSGGRRDTQYF. In nucleotides, the CDR3 is TGTGCCAGTTCTGCCCGGCCCGAAACTAGCGGGGGCAGGAGGGATACGCAGTATTTT.

The rearrangement uses TRBV7-9 and TRBJ2-1; 9 nucleotides align to TRBD2. The V gene's germline CDR1 is SEHNR and CDR2 FQNEAQ (reference sequence). The V gene end was trimmed by 5 bases and the J gene end by 4 bases; junction bases not matched to a gene: 6. This CDR3 is 15 amino acids long. The CDR3 here is CASSPSGVLYNEQFF. For the CDR3, the DNA is TGTGCCAGCAGCCCTAGCGGGGTTTTGTACAATGAGCAGTTCTTC.

The rearrangement uses TRBV28 and TRBJ1-4; possible D gene TRBD1, 6 bases. Per germline, CDR1 MDHEN and CDR2 SYDVKM. CDR3 length: 15 amino acids. Trimming took 5 bases from V and 4 from J, leaving 14 bases between them. The CDR3 loop is CASSEGGTYNEKLFF. The CDR3 region has the DNA TGTGCCAGCAGTGAGGGGGGGACCTATAATGAAAAACTGTTTTTT.

The chain uses TRBV14 and TRBJ2-1; 9 bases agree with TRBD2. CDR3 length equals 19 residues. V lost 3 bases, J lost 0 bases, and 12 bases stayed unmatched. Looked up from germline, CDR1 is SGHDN and CDR2 is FVKESK. The CDR3 DNA is TGTGCCAGCAGCCATACTGGCGGGGGGGCATTGAGCTCCTACAATGAGCAGTTCTTC. Translating gives CASSHTGGGALSSYNEQFF.

This chain links TRBV5-4 with TRBJ1-5, with D maybe TRBD1 (5 bases). The V gene's germline CDR1 is SGHNT and CDR2 YYREEE (reference sequence). Between the trimmed V and J ends, which lost 2 bases and 1 base, there was a span of 7 bases. This CDR3 is built from 14 residues. DNA of the CDR3: TGTGCCAGCAGCTTTTCAGGGAGCAATCAGCCCCAGCATTTT. The encoded protein is CASSFSGSNQPQHF.

With regard to this clone: The same CDR3 is also encoded by other DNA sequences in this sample. The chain recombines TRBV25-1 with TRBJ2-7; TRBD1 agrees at 7 bases. With V trimmed by 6 bases and J by 0 bases, 5 bases remained unmatched. Germline lookup yields CDR1 MGHDK and CDR2 SYGVNS. This CDR3 has 14 residues. CDR3 nucleotide sequence: TGTGCCAGCAGCCGGGACAGAAACTCCTACGAGCAGTACTTC. It is translated as CASSRDRNSYEQYF.